The clone carrying this TCR beta chain was counted once. Antigen specificity is unknown. This entry belongs to a study of siplizumab effects on memory and regulatory T cells. Assays covered roughly 90,000 TCR templates per sample. TCRdb's table, derived via immunoSEQ multiplex PCR, lists solely in-frame clones and lacks some. The sample consists of around 95,000 clones, 94% of them appearing once. Overall study findings and caveats: Naive T cells looked more diverse than memory cells and looked like major alloresponse contributors. Whether the proliferating Tregs (from siplizumab cultures) were suppressive was not confirmed.

Trimming cost V 6 bases and J 1 base, with 5 bases left between them. CDR1 LGHNT and CDR2 FRNRAP come from the germline V gene. The CDR3 covers 12 residues. This TCR was sampled from a human donor in good health. The chain uses TRBV12-5 and TRBJ2-3, with D hard to call. The sequencing input was non-Treg CD4+ T cells sorted from blood. CDR3 coding DNA: TGTGCTAGTGGAAAAGGCACAGATACGCAGTATTTT. This encodes CASGKGTDTQYF.